This entry features one T cell receptor beta chain sequence. The antigen remains undetermined. V shed 10 bases and J shed 7 bases, with 19 bases lying between them. The length of the CDR3 is 14 residues. Germline V lookup: CDR1 MNHNS, CDR2 SASEGT. The data are from a study of OX40 agonist ivuxolimab in advanced cancers. Study-wide background: With ivuxolimab, an agonistic anti-OX40 (CD134) antibody, patients were treated. Every 2 weeks, ivuxolimab was infused into the patients intravenously at between 0.01 and 10 mg/kg. A history of anti-PD-1, anti-PD-L1 or anti-CTLA-4 therapy was acceptable, and roughly 40% had some. General study results and limits: Expanded clones were, on average, more numerous among CD8+ T cells than CD4+.

Libraries were prepared by immunoSEQ multiplex PCR; TCRdb keeps only in-frame clonotypes and omits some of them. Among 20,000 to 25,000 clones, 79% were seen once, and the ten largest hold roughly 13%. The receptor was isolated from an adult with an advanced solid tumor such as melanoma, head and neck, liver or kidney cancer. The source material was CD4+ or CD8+ T cells sorted from blood, sampled in a trial of the OX40 agonist ivuxolimab. The chain employs TRBV6-1 and TRBJ2-2; tentatively, D is TRBD1 (6 bases). The CDR3 region has the DNA TGTGCCATCGAGTGGGACACGTGGAGCGGGGAGCTGTTTTTT. Its translation is CAIEWDTWSGELFF.